Listed below are T cell receptor beta chains from one sample, sequenced in a study of shared clonotypes between healthy human individuals. Assay used: immunoSEQ multiplex PCR; TCRdb lists only in-frame clones, some missing. Here the sample spans about 1.5 million clones, roughly 97% being singletons. The sequenced sample was naive CD4+ T cells sorted from blood. Source of these receptors: a man aged 25-40 years in good health. Both conserved end residues are part of each CDR3. A D gene is named only where the DNA matches it firmly. Rows may omit the clone size; those that give it use once, few, many or a size class.

>TRBV28|TRBJ2-7|-|TRBD1
CASSYRGRRSYEQYF
TGTGCCAGCAGTTACAGGGGGCGTAGGTCCTACGAGCAGTACTTC
>TRBV10-1|TRBJ2-2|-|-
CASSEQGMTNTGELFF
TGCGCCAGCAGTGAACAGGGTATGACGAACACCGGGGAGCTGTTTTTT
>TRBV5-1|TRBJ2-7|-|TRBD2
CASSWGGKVGEQYF
TGCGCCAGCAGCTGGGGGGGTAAAGTGGGTGAGCAGTACTTC
>TRBV7-9|TRBJ2-1|-|TRBD1
CASSLHAGQVYNEQFF
TGTGCCAGCAGCTTACATGCGGGACAGGTCTACAATGAGCAGTTCTTC
>TRBV19|TRBJ1-1|-|-
CASTSSGGPLNTEAFF
TGTGCCAGTACCTCATCGGGGGGCCCGTTGAACACTGAAGCTTTCTTT
>TRBV5-1|TRBJ2-3|-|-
CANTRRGSTDTQYF
TGCGCCAATACAAGACGGGGAAGCACAGATACGCAGTATTTT
>TRBV2|TRBJ2-3|once|TRBD2
CASSEAMGLAGGLGTDTQYF
TGTGCCAGCAGTGAAGCCATGGGACTAGCGGGAGGTTTAGGCACAGATACGCAGTATTTT
>TRBV5-5|TRBJ2-7|-|TRBD1
CASSLADRVPYEQYF
TGTGCCAGCAGCTTGGCGGACAGGGTTCCCTACGAGCAGTACTTC
>TRBV6-5|TRBJ2-5|-|TRBD2
CASRRQRLAGETQYF
TGTGCCAGCAGGAGACAACGACTAGCGGGGGAGACCCAGTACTTC
>TRBV20-1|TRBJ2-7|-|-
CSASAGYEQYF
TGCAGTGCTAGTGCGGGCTACGAGCAGTACTTC
>TRBV30|TRBJ2-1|-|-
CAWTVWEETYNEQFF
TGTGCCTGGACTGTGTGGGAGGAAACCTACAATGAGCAGTTCTTC
>TRBV11-2|TRBJ2-3|-|TRBD2
CASSLDSRPLAGGTQYF
TGTGCCAGCAGCTTAGATTCGCGTCCCCTAGCGGGAGGGACGCAGTATTTT
>TRBV7-9|TRBJ1-3|-|TRBD1
CASSATGPGNTIYF
TGTGCCAGCAGCGCGACAGGGCCTGGAAACACCATATATTTT
>TRBV7-6|TRBJ2-2|-|-
CASSSTVAPGELFF
TGTGCCAGCAGCTCCACGGTAGCCCCCGGGGAGCTGTTTTTT
>TRBV5-6|TRBJ2-7|-|-
CASKYIVSYEQYF
TGTGCCAGCAAATATATCGTGTCCTACGAGCAGTACTTC
>TRBV5-1|TRBJ2-5|-|-
CASSLAAETQYF
TGCGCCAGCAGCTTGGCGGCGGAGACCCAGTACTTC
>TRBV2|TRBJ2-1|-|TRBD2
CASTNERDASYNEQFF
TGTGCCAGCACCAATGAGCGGGACGCCTCCTACAATGAGCAGTTCTTC
>TRBV4-1|TRBJ2-3|-|TRBD2
CASSQTGTSGSTDTQYF
TGCGCCAGCAGCCAAACCGGGACTAGCGGCAGCACAGATACGCAGTATTTT
>TRBV7-6|TRBJ2-3|-|TRBD2
CASSVGLAGDTQYF
TGTGCCAGCAGCGTGGGACTAGCGGGAGATACGCAGTATTTT
>TRBV5-1|TRBJ1-2|-|-
CASSLVPINYGYTF
TGCGCCAGCAGCTTGGTTCCGATCAACTATGGCTACACCTTC
>TRBV19|TRBJ1-3|-|-
CASYRSSGNTIYF
TGTGCCAGTTACAGAAGCTCTGGAAACACCATATATTTT
>TRBV10-1|TRBJ2-3|-|TRBD1
CASSESQGAYTQYF
TGCGCCAGCAGTGAGTCGCAGGGGGCTTATACGCAGTATTTT
>TRBV6-5|TRBJ2-7|-|-
CASRRDTPYEQYF
TGTGCCAGCAGAAGGGACACCCCCTACGAGCAGTACTTC
>TRBV6-6|TRBJ2-7|-|-
CASSGSTRGGEQYF
TGTGCCAGCAGTGGCTCGACCAGGGGTGGCGAGCAGTACTTC
>TRBV28|TRBJ1-2|-|-
CASTRPPGTSYTF
TGTGCCAGCACAAGACCCCCAGGTACTAGCTACACCTTC
>TRBV15|TRBJ1-1|-|-
CATSGDFSEAFF
TGTGCCACCAGCGGGGACTTCTCTGAAGCTTTCTTT
>TRBV5-3|TRBJ2-1|once|TRBD2
CARSLEGGPTINEQFF
TGTGCCAGAAGCTTGGAGGGAGGGCCAACTATCAATGAGCAGTTCTTC
>TRBV19|TRBJ2-3|-|TRBD2
CASSTSTSGSTDTQYF
TGTGCCAGTAGTACCTCGACTAGCGGGAGCACAGATACGCAGTATTTT
>TRBV4-3|TRBJ2-2|-|TRBD2
CASSQAPQAGGGTGELFF
TGCGCCAGCAGCCAAGCGCCCCAAGCGGGAGGGGGTACCGGGGAGCTGTTTTTT
>TRBV5-4|TRBJ2-1|-|-
CASSLGLQGKFF
TGTGCCAGCAGCTTGGGACTCCAAGGTAAGTTCTTC
>TRBV2|TRBJ2-1|-|TRBD2
CASSDGASGRIGEQFF
TGTGCCAGCAGTGACGGGGCTAGCGGGAGGATTGGTGAGCAGTTCTTC
>TRBV16|TRBJ2-3|-|TRBD2
CASSTLSGTSGTVGTQYF
TGTGCCAGCAGTACATTATCGGGGACTAGCGGAACCGTGGGTACGCAGTATTTT
>TRBV18|TRBJ2-3|-|-
CASSPRVDTQYF
TGTGCCAGCTCACCCAGGGTAGATACGCAGTATTTT
>TRBV5-4|TRBJ1-5|once|TRBD1
CASSEMGQTSNQPQHF
TGTGCCAGCAGCGAGATGGGACAGACTAGCAATCAGCCCCAGCATTTT
>TRBV7-9|TRBJ1-3|-|-
CASSPRQTISGNTIYF
TGTGCCAGCAGCCCCAGACAAACCATCTCTGGAAACACCATATATTTT
>TRBV15|TRBJ1-4|-|-
CATSSDTGYSNEEKLFF
TGTGCCACCAGCTCCGACACAGGGTACTCTAATGAGGAGAAACTGTTTTTT
>TRBV28|TRBJ1-1|-|-
CASSLPDRPNTEAFF
TGTGCCAGCAGTTTACCCGACAGGCCGAACACTGAAGCTTTCTTT
>TRBV9|TRBJ2-6|-|-
CASSVSRANVLTF
TGTGCCAGCAGCGTTTCGAGGGCCAACGTCCTGACTTTC
>TRBV4-3|TRBJ2-1|-|-
CASSQDSRDPYNEQFF
TGCGCCAGCAGCCAAGATTCTAGGGATCCCTACAATGAGCAGTTCTTC
>TRBV6-6|TRBJ2-3|-|-
CASTGRGPSTDTQYF
TGTGCCAGCACCGGGAGAGGCCCCAGCACAGATACGCAGTATTTT
>TRBV6-1|TRBJ2-2|once|-
CASTTANTGELFF
TGTGCCAGCACGACGGCCAACACCGGGGAGCTGTTTTTT
>TRBV9|TRBJ1-5|-|-
CASSVEVDQPQHF
TGTGCCAGCAGCGTAGAGGTAGATCAGCCCCAGCATTTT
>TRBV5-1|TRBJ2-1|-|TRBD2
CASSLRGSGSASYNEQFF
TGCGCCAGCAGCTTGAGGGGGAGCGGGAGCGCTTCCTACAATGAGCAGTTCTTC
>TRBV5-4|TRBJ2-1|-|-
CASSFLGLGEQFF
TGTGCCAGCAGCTTTCTAGGCCTGGGTGAGCAGTTCTTC
>TRBV7-8|TRBJ2-5|-|-
CASSLAIWQGVFRTQYF
TGTGCCAGCAGCTTAGCTATTTGGCAAGGTGTCTTTCGGACCCAGTACTTC
>TRBV14|TRBJ2-1|-|TRBD1
CASSRIGTGNEQFF
TGTGCCAGCAGCCGGATCGGGACAGGGAATGAGCAGTTCTTC
>TRBV12-2|TRBJ2-7|-|-
CASRPSRAEQYF
TGTGCAAGTCGCCCTTCCCGGGCCGAGCAGTACTTC
>TRBV11-2|TRBJ2-1|-|-
CASSQAQYEQFF
TGTGCCAGCAGCCAAGCCCAATACGAGCAGTTCTTC
>TRBV6-1|TRBJ2-4|-|-
CASRGDSKNIQYF
TGTGCCAGCAGGGGAGACAGTAAAAACATTCAGTACTTC
>TRBV25-1|TRBJ2-3|-|TRBD1
CASGGPQGGTDTQYF
TGTGCCAGCGGCGGGCCACAGGGGGGCACAGATACGCAGTATTTT
>TRBV28|TRBJ1-4|once|TRBD1
CASSPRTGELFF
TGTGCCAGCAGTCCTCGGACAGGCGAACTGTTTTTT
>TRBV29-1|TRBJ1-1|-|-
CSVRDPEAFF
TGCAGCGTACGTGACCCCGAAGCTTTCTTT
>TRBV5-1|TRBJ1-1|-|TRBD1
CASSHETGWTNTEAFF
TGCGCCAGCAGCCACGAGACAGGGTGGACCAACACTGAAGCTTTCTTT
>TRBV6-1|TRBJ1-5|-|-
CASSESRVQPQHF
TGTGCCAGCAGTGAGAGTCGGGTTCAGCCCCAGCATTTT
>TRBV6-1|TRBJ1-2|-|-
CASSVQTGAYGYTF
TGTGCCAGCAGTGTGCAGACAGGCGCCTATGGCTACACCTTC
>TRBV10-1|TRBJ2-2|-|-
CASSERGYGELFF
TGCGCCAGCAGTGAAAGGGGGTACGGGGAGCTGTTTTTT
>TRBV6-1|TRBJ2-2|-|-
CASSERGKGELFF
TGTGCCAGCAGTGAAAGGGGGAAGGGGGAGCTGTTTTTT